One TCR beta chain is described in this entry. The table came from immunoSEQ multiplex PCR; TCRdb's copy has only in-frame clones and leaves some out. Of under 150,000 clones listed, around 84% are singletons. This sample was taken from a study of blood T cell repertoires in COVID-19. The ends lost 8 bases at V and 2 bases at J; junction bases unmatched: 5. Germline V gives CDR1 SNHLY, CDR2 FYNNEI. This CDR3 comprises 14 residues. V usage is TRBV2 and J usage is TRBJ2-5, with 10 bases that match TRBD1. The sequence came from a man aged 35 to 55 with acute COVID-19. Specimen: PBMCs or T cells enriched from blood (not recorded which). The CDR3 loop is CASRWTGGQETQYF. In DNA form, the CDR3 reads TGTGCCAGCCGCTGGACAGGGGGGCAAGAGACCCAGTACTTC.